The present T cell receptor beta chain was sequenced within a study of blood T cells in healthy people across ages. The CDR3 totals 14 residues. Germline CDR1 reads DFQATT; CDR2 reads SNEGSKA (reference sequence). Concerning this clonotype itself: What it binds is not known. With a much larger clone just one base away, this may be a read error.

It was with a sample-barcoded 5' primer and a J-beta primer mix that a second PCR of about 6 to 11 cycles was run. Every sample returned 2.5 million or more CDR3-containing paired-end reads. TCRdb reanalysed the 5' RACE reads using MiXCR and keeps one entry per CDR3 protein. The sample lists over 500,000 distinct CDR3 sequences; around 52% were seen once. Total RNA, at least 5.5 micrograms per sample, came from PBMCs. Whole-study findings and limits: Long-lived donors exceeded aged donors in naive CD4+ cells and diversity. Significant beta diversity loss was already apparent by age roughly 40, declining roughly linearly.

The sequence came from a woman aged 80 or over in good health. Input material: blood. This chain connects TRBV20-1 to TRBJ2-3; D might be TRBD1 (6 bases). CDR3: CGARGGAGTDTQYF. Here the CDR3 DNA reads TGCGGTGCCAGAGGGGGAGCTGGCACAGATACGCAGTATTTT.